The 25 T cell receptor beta chains listed next were all sequenced from one sample in a study of T cell responses to AZD1222 COVID-19 vaccine. Generated by immunoSEQ multiplex PCR, the TCRdb table keeps only in-frame clones and is missing some. The sample consists of 180,000 or so clones, 70% to 90% of them appearing once. Sequencing was performed on peripheral blood, taken 28 days after the second AZD1222 dose. The origin of the receptors is an adult who received the AZD1222 COVID-19 vaccine.

The rearrangement joins TRBV18 to TRBJ2-5; D may match TRBD1 or TRBD2 (6 bases each). The length of the CDR3 is 16 residues. The ends were cut back, 3 bases at V and 5 bases at J, with 19 bases in the middle. Germline CDR1 reads KGHSH; CDR2 reads LQKENI. The CDR3 DNA is TGTGCCAGCTCACCCTCAAGTGGGGGGCTGTTTGAGACCCAGTACTTC. Amino acids: CASSPSSGGLFETQYF.

V is TRBV10-1 and J is TRBJ1-2; D is perhaps TRBD1 (6 bases). The CDR3 is made up of 13 amino acids. V lost 7 bases, J lost 8 bases, and 17 bases lay in between. Germline V lookup: CDR1 WNHNN, CDR2 SYGVQD (reference sequence). CDR3 in DNA: TGCGCCAGCATTCCACAGGGCGGCGACGGCTACACCTTC. It translates to CASIPQGGDGYTF.

V usage is TRBV25-1 and J usage is TRBJ2-7; TRBD2 matches 7 bases. Looked up from germline, CDR1 is MGHDK and CDR2 is SYGVNS. With V trimmed by 1 base and J by 12 bases, 6 bases remained unmatched. The CDR3 is made up of 12 amino acids. The CDR3 nucleotides read TGTGCCAGCAGTGAATTAGTTGCGGGAGTGTACTTC. This codes for CASSELVAGVYF.

The chain uses TRBV7-9 and TRBJ2-5; 9 bases match TRBD1. V was pared by 6 bases and J by 5 bases, with 10 bases of the junction left unmatched. Germline loops: CDR1 SEHNR, CDR2 FQNEAQ (reference sequence). This CDR3 comprises 15 residues. This CDR3 reads CASSQITGGRETQYF. The DNA for the CDR3 is TGTGCCAGCAGTCAGATAACAGGGGGCCGGGAGACCCAGTACTTC.

A single count supports this clone. This rearrangement joins TRBV28 to TRBJ2-7; perhaps TRBD1 as D (5 bases). The V gene's germline CDR1 is MDHEN and CDR2 SYDVKM. This CDR3 has 12 amino acids. V lost 4 bases and J lost 5, with 9 bases in between. As DNA, the CDR3 is TGTGCCAGCAGTTCCAGGGCCCACGAGCAGTACTTC. Residues: CASSSRAHEQYF.

The chain carries TRBV7-3 and TRBJ2-4; 7 nucleotides match TRBD1. V shed 5 bases and J 9 bases; nucleotides not matched to a gene: 10. CDR3 length equals 14 residues. In germline, CDR1 is SGHTA, CDR2 FQGTGA. The CDR3 DNA is TGTGCCAGCAGCCCAAAGACAGGGTCTAGCATTCAGTACTTC. Amino acids: CASSPKTGSSIQYF.

A note on this clone: The sample holds other DNA sequences that translate to the same CDR3. The chain combines TRBV4-1 with TRBJ1-1; tentatively, D is TRBD1 (5 bases). The CDR3 is 14 residues long. Germline V gene sequence: CDR1 MGHRA, CDR2 YSYEKL. Trimming pared 1 base from V and 1 base from J, leaving 7 bases between. In DNA form, the CDR3 reads TGCGCCAGCAGCCAAGGGCAGGGGAACACTGAAGCTTTCTTT. It specifies CASSQGQGNTEAFF.

The V gene is TRBV9, the J gene TRBJ2-2, with D unresolved. V was cut by 0 bases and J by 4 bases, with 4 bases left in between. Germline V CDR1 and CDR2: SGDLS, YYNGEE. The CDR3 is 13 residues long. CDR3 nucleotide sequence: TGTGCCAGCAGCGTAGGGGTCACCGGGGAGCTGTTTTTT. Translating gives CASSVGVTGELFF. Drawing the rest from reference TRBV9 and TRBJ2-2, the complete variable domain is DSGVTQTPKHLITATGQRVTLRCSPRSGDLSVYWYQQSLDQGLQFLIQYYNGEERAKGNILERFSAQQFPDLHSELNLSSLELGDSALYFCASSVGVTGELFFGEGSRLTVL.

This clone was detected a few times. The rearrangement uses TRBV4-3 and TRBJ1-1, with D possibly matching TRBD1 (6 bases). Per germline, CDR1 LGHNA and CDR2 YSLEER. This CDR3 has 14 amino acids. The V and J ends lost 3 bases and 6 bases respectively, with 14 bases between them. The CDR3 DNA is TGCGCCAGCAGCCAGAACAGGGAGGTCGCTGAAGCTTTCTTT. Protein product: CASSQNREVAEAFF.

V and J are TRBV18 and TRBJ1-5; 10 bases are a match to TRBD1. J lost 7 bases, V lost 2 bases, and 5 bases had no gene match. The CDR3 is 15 residues long. Germline CDR1 KGHSH, CDR2 LQKENI. The CDR3 is CASSPGTGASQPQHF. The CDR3 DNA follows: TGTGCCAGCTCACCAGGGACAGGGGCATCCCAGCCCCAGCATTTT.

The chain has TRBV2 and TRBJ2-3; the D gene is possibly TRBD2 (6 bases). The CDR3 extends over 22 amino acids. V dropped 2 bases and J dropped 2 bases, with 32 bases sitting between them. The germline CDR1 and CDR2 sequences are SNHLY and FYNNEI. The CDR3 loop is CASSESVWGKFRDGRFTDTQYF. DNA for the CDR3: TGTGCCAGCAGTGAATCGGTGTGGGGAAAATTCAGAGACGGGAGATTCACAGATACGCAGTATTTT.

The genes are TRBV19 and TRBJ2-7, with D maybe TRBD1 (6 bases). This CDR3 has 13 amino acids. Between the trimmed V and J ends, which lost 4 bases and 3 bases, there was a span of 10 bases. CDR1 is LNHDA and CDR2 is SQIVND in the germline V gene (reference sequence). CDR3 sequence reads: CASSTGEGYEQYF. The CDR3 coding sequence is TGTGCCAGTAGTACAGGGGAAGGCTACGAGCAGTACTTC.

The rearrangement joins TRBV7-2 to TRBJ2-2; D unclear. V lost 1 base, J lost 5 bases, and 11 bases lay in between. The germline CDR1 and CDR2 sequences are SGHTA and FQGNSA. The CDR3 sequence is 15 residues long. The CDR3 reads CASSLDSLGTGELFF. As DNA, the CDR3 is TGTGCCAGCAGCTTAGACAGCCTGGGGACCGGGGAGCTGTTTTTT.

About this clone itself: This sample includes further DNA sequences coding for the same CDR3. This rearrangement joins TRBV28 to TRBJ2-7; 7 bases line up with TRBD2. With 2 bases clipped from V and 4 bases from J, the junction kept 5 bases outside the gene matches. Germline-derived CDR1 and CDR2 are MDHEN and SYDVKM. CDR3 length equals 14 residues. The chain's CDR3 is CASSLSGGVYEQYF. In nucleotides, the CDR3 is TGTGCCAGCAGTTTAAGTGGGGGGGTTTACGAGCAGTACTTC.

This clone came up a few times. The CDR3 DNA sequence: TGTGCCAGCAGCCAAGATTACGGGATAGGCTACGAGCAGTACTTC. It translates to CASSQDYGIGYEQYF. The chain has TRBV3-1 (or the pseudogene TRBV3-2) and TRBJ2-7; possible D gene TRBD2, 5 bases. CDR3 size: 15 residues. Trimming left V 0 bases short and J 3 bases short, with 12 bases between. Germline loops: CDR1 LGHDT, CDR2 YNNKEL (reference sequence).

Remarks on this clone: One end of the junction is discordant with germline, which a read error may explain. V is TRBV7-3 and J is TRBJ2-7, with 11 nucleotides matching TRBD1. This CDR3 spans 13 amino acids. Germline V CDR1 and CDR2: SGHTA, FQGTGA. CDR3 residues: CASSPSGQGELLF. For the CDR3, the DNA is TGTGCCAGCAGCCCATCGGGACAGGGGGAACTACTTTTC. Full variable domain (missing parts from reference TRBV7-3 and TRBJ2-7): GAGVSQTPSNKVTEKGKYVELRCDPISGHTALYWYRQSLGQGPEFLIYFQGTGAADDSGLPNDRFFAVRPEGSVSTLKIQRTERGDSAVYLCASSPSGQGELLFGPGTRLTVT.

A few counts support this clone. This rearrangement joins TRBV6-2 or TRBV6-3 to TRBJ1-2; D not certain. V was clipped by 6 bases and J by 8 bases, with 16 bases between them. Germline V gene sequence: CDR1 MNHEY, CDR2 SVGEGT. The CDR3 is made up of 13 amino acids. CDR3 region: CASSEKETAGYTF. The DNA for the CDR3 is TGTGCCAGCAGCGAAAAAGAGACTGCCGGCTACACCTTC.

The rearrangement links TRBV28 to TRBJ2-7; a weak D match, TRBD1 (6 bases). This CDR3 has 13 residues. Germline assignment: CDR1 MDHEN and CDR2 SYDVKM. Deletions cut 5 bases from V and 3 bases from J, with 11 bases between. This CDR3 is CASSGRTDYEQYF. CDR3 DNA: TGTGCCAGCAGTGGAAGGACAGACTACGAGCAGTACTTC. Combining the CDR3 with reference TRBV28 and TRBJ2-7 gives the whole variable domain DVKVTQSSRYLVKRTGEKVFLECVQDMDHENMFWYRQDPGLGLRLIYFSYDVKMKEKGDIPEGYSVSREKKERFSLILESASTNQTSMYLCASSGRTDYEQYFGPGTRLTVT.

The chain employs TRBV29-1 and TRBJ1-2; 8 nucleotides align to TRBD1. From germline, CDR1 is SQVTM and CDR2 ANQGSEA. With 5 bases clipped from V and 7 bases from J, the junction kept 6 bases outside the gene matches. The CDR3 spans 12 residues. The CDR3 sequence is CSVPGGASGYTF. CDR3 DNA sequence: TGCAGCGTTCCAGGGGGCGCGAGTGGCTACACCTTC.

This clone occurred a few times. The chain joins TRBV7-3 to TRBJ2-1; 12 positions agree with TRBD2. Germline-derived CDR1 and CDR2 are SGHTA and FQGTGA. V gave up 6 bases and J gave up 6 bases; unmatched junction bases: 6. This CDR3 is built from 15 residues. CDR3 sequence: CASRSPGLAGNEQFF. The CDR3 DNA is TGTGCCAGCAGATCTCCGGGACTAGCGGGCAATGAGCAGTTCTTC.

This chain joins TRBV11-2 and TRBJ1-2; D is uncertain. V was shortened by 1 base and J by 0 bases, with 3 bases between the two germline ends. The CDR3 spans 13 residues. CDR1 and CDR2 (germline): SGHAT, FQNNGV. The CDR3 DNA is TGTGCCAGCAGCTTAGCGGCTAACTATGGCTACACCTTC. Its protein is CASSLAANYGYTF.

The chain combines TRBV7-2 with TRBJ2-6; TRBD1 aligns across 8 bases. Germline assignment: CDR1 SGHTA and CDR2 FQGNSA. The V and J ends lost 5 bases and 1 base, in that order; junction bases with no gene match: 7. The CDR3 runs to 17 residues. This CDR3 reads CASSPGQGLSGANVLTF. The CDR3 nucleotides are TGTGCCAGCAGCCCCGGACAGGGTCTTTCTGGGGCCAACGTCCTGACTTTC.

This chain links TRBV3-1 (or the pseudogene TRBV3-2) with TRBJ1-2, with D maybe TRBD1 (5 bases). The V end lost 1 base, the J end lost 4 bases, and 10 bases lay between the germline ends. The CDR3 length is 14 residues. Germline CDR1 is LGHDT and CDR2 is YNNKEL (reference sequence). In nucleotides, the CDR3 is TGTGCCAGCAGCCAAGGGGACCGGGCCTATGGCTACACCTTC. Its translation: CASSQGDRAYGYTF.

This clone occurred a few times. The gene calls are TRBV20-1 and TRBJ2-7; the match to TRBD2 covers 8 bases. The CDR3 contains 14 residues. Germline V CDR1 and CDR2: DFQATT, SNEGSKA (reference sequence). The ends lost 3 bases at V and 2 bases at J; junction bases unmatched: 6. The CDR3 DNA reads as TGCAGTGCTAGTAGCGGGGAGGGGGCCTACGAGCAGTACTTC. Residues: CSASSGEGAYEQYF.

This chain joins TRBV27 and TRBJ1-3, with 9 bases fitting TRBD1. This CDR3 is built from 15 residues. Germline V gives CDR1 MNHEY, CDR2 SMNVEV (reference sequence). V lost 6 bases to trimming and J lost 4 bases; unmatched junction nucleotides: 7. CDR3 nucleotide sequence: TGTGCCAGCAGGGAACAGGGGGCATGGGGAAACACCATATATTTT. Protein product: CASREQGAWGNTIYF.